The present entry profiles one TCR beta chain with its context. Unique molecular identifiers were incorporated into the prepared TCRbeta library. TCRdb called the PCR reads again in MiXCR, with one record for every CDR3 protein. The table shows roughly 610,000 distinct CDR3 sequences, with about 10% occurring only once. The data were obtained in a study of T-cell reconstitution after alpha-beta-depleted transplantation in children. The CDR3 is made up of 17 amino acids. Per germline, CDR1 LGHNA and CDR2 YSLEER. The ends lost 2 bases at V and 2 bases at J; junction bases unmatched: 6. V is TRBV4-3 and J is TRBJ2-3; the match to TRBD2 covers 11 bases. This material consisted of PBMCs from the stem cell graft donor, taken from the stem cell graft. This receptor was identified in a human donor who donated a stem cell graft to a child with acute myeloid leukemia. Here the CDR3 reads CASSQSRTSGPTDTQYF. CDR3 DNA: TGCGCCAGCAGCCAATCCCGGACTAGCGGGCCCACAGATACGCAGTATTTT.